This TCR beta chain appears in the sequencing data of a study of blood T cell repertoires in COVID-19. Overall study: Sites across the United States, Italy and Spain contributed samples from acute and convalescent COVID-19.

During active infection, Seattle patients enrolled and were then monitored through disease. Per the original methods: Counts of nucleated cells, estimated from reference gene primer amplification, were obtained. Sequencing was performed with immunoSEQ multiplex PCR; in TCRdb, only in-frame clones are kept and a portion is missing. The DNA was the basis for D and trimming; V, J and clone size are from that table. This sample yields 210,000 or so clones, of which 84% are seen a single time; approximately 8% belongs to the top ten. This CDR3 is 15 amino acids long. Trimming at V came to 4 bases and at J to 8 bases, leaving 8 bases not matched to a gene. Looked up from germline, CDR1 is SGHNT and CDR2 is YYREEE (reference sequence).

This clonotype was sampled from a woman of 80 years or more with COVID-19, enrolled during active disease. What was sequenced was peripheral blood. The chain is built from TRBV5-4 and TRBJ1-4; 10 positions agree with TRBD1. The CDR3, as DNA: TGTGCCAGCAGCACAGACAGGGGGCGCGGAGAAAAACTGTTTTTT. Protein product: CASSTDRGRGEKLFF.